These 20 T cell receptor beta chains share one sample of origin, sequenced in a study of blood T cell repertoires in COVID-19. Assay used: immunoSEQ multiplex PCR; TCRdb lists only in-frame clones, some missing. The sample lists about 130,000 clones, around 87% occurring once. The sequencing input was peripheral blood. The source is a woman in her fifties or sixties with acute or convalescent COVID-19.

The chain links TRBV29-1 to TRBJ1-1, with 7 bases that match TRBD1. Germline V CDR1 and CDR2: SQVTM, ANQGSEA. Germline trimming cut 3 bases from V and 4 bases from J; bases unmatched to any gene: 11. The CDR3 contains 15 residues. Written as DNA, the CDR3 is TGCAGCGTTGAGGCTAACAGGGGAAGGGGCACTGAAGCTTTCTTT. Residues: CSVEANRGRGTEAFF.

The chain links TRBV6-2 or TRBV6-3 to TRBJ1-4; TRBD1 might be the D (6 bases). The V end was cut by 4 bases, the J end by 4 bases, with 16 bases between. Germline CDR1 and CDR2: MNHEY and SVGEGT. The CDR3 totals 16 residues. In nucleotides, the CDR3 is TGTGCCAGCAGTTCTTGGGAGACAGGCGTTAATGAAAAACTGTTTTTT. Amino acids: CASSSWETGVNEKLFF.

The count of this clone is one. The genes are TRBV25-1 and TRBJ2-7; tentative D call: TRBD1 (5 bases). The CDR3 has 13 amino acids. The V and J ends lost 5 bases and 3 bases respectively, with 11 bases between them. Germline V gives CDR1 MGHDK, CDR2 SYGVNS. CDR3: CASSLAGYYEQYF. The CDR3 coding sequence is TGTGCCAGCAGTCTCGCAGGGTACTACGAGCAGTACTTC.

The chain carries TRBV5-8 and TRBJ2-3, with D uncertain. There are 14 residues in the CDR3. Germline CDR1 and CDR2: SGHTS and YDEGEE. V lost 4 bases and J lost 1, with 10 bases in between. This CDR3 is CASSGSLGTDTQYF. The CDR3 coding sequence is TGTGCCAGCAGCGGTAGCTTAGGCACAGATACGCAGTATTTT.

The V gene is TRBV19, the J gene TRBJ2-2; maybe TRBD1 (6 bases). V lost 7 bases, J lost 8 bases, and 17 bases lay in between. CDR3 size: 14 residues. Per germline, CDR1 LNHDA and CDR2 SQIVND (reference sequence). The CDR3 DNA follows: TGTGCCAGTACCCCGGCTGGGGGCTATGGGGAGCTGTTTTTT. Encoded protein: CASTPAGGYGELFF.

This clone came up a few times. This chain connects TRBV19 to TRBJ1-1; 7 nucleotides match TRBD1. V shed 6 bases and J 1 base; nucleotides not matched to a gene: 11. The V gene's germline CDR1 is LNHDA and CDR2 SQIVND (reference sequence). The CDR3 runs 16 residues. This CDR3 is CASSPLNRGQNTEAFF. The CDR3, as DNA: TGTGCCAGTAGCCCACTCAACAGGGGCCAGAACACTGAAGCTTTCTTT.

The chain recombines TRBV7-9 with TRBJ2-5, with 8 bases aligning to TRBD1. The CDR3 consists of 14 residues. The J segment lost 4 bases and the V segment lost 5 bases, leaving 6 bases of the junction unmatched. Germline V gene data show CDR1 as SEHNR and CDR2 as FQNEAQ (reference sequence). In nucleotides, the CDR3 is TGTGCCAGCAGCCGGGACAGGAGGGGAGAGACCCAGTACTTC. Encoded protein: CASSRDRRGETQYF.

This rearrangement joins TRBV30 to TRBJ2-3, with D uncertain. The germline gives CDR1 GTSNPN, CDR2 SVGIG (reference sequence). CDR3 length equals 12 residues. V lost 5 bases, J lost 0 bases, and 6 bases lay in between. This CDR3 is CAWDLSTDTQYF. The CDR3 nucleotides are TGTGCCTGGGACTTGAGCACAGATACGCAGTATTTT. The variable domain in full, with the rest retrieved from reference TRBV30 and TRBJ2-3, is SQTIHQWPATLVQPVGSPLSLECTVEGTSNPNLYWYRQAAGRGLQLLFYSVGIGQISSEVPQNLSASRPQDRQFILSSKKLLLSDSGFYLCAWDLSTDTQYFGPGTRLTVL.

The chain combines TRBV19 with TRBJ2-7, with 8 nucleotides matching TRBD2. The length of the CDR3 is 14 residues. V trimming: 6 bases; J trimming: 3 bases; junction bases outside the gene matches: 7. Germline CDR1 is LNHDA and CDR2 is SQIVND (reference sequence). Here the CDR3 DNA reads TGTGCCAGTAGCAACGGACTAGCCAGCTACGAGCAGTACTTC. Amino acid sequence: CASSNGLASYEQYF. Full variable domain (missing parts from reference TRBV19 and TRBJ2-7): DGGITQSPKYLFRKEGQNVTLSCEQNLNHDAMYWYRQDPGQGLRLIYYSQIVNDFQKGDIAEGYSVSREKKESFPLTVTSAQKNPTAFYLCASSNGLASYEQYFGPGTRLTVT.

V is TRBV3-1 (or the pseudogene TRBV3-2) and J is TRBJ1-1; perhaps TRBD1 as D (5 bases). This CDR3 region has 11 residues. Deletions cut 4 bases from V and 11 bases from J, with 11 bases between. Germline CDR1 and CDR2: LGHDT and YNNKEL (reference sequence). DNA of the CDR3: TGTGCCAGCAGCCTAGGGGAAAAGGCTTTCTTT. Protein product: CASSLGEKAFF.

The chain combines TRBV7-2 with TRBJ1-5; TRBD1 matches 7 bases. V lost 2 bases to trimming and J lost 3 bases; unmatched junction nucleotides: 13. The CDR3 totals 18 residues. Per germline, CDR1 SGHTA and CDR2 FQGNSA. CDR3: CASSLRFPARGDNQPQHF. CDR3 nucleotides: TGTGCCAGCAGCTTAAGGTTCCCCGCCAGGGGGGACAATCAGCCCCAGCATTTT.

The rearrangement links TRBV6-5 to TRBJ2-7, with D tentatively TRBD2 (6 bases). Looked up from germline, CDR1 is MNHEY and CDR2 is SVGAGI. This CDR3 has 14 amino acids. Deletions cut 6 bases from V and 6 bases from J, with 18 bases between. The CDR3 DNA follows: TGTGCCAGCAGACCGGGACCCCGGAGGGCCGAGCAGTACTTC. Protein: CASRPGPRRAEQYF.

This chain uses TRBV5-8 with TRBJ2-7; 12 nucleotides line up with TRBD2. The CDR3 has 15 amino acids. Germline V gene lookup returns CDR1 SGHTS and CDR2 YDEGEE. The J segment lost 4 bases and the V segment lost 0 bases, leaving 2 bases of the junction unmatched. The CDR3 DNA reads TGTGCCAGCAGCTTGGGACTAGCGGGAGTATACGAGCAGTACTTC. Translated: CASSLGLAGVYEQYF.

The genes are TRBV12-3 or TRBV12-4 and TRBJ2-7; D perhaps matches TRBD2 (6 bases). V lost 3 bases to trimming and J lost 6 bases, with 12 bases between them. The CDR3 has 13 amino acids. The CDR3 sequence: CASSFRGSGEQYF. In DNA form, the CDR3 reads TGTGCCAGCAGTTTTAGGGGTAGCGGCGAGCAGTACTTC.

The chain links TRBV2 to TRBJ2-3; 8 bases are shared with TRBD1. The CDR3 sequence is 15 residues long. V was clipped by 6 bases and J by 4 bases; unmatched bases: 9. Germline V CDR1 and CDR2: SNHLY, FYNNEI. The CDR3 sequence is CASRIYDRGPDTQYF. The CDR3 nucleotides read TGTGCCAGCAGGATTTACGACAGGGGCCCAGATACGCAGTATTTT.

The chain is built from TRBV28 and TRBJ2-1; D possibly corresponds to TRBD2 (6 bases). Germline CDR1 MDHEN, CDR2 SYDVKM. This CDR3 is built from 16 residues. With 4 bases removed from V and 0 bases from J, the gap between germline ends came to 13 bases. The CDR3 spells CASSSISGPSYNEQFF. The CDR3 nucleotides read TGTGCCAGCAGTTCAATTAGCGGACCCTCCTACAATGAGCAGTTCTTC.

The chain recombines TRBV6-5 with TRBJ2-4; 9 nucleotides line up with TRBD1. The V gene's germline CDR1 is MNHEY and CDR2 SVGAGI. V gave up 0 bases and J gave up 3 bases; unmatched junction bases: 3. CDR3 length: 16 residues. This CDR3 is CASSYSTGGGKNIQYF. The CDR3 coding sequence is TGTGCCAGCAGTTACTCGACAGGGGGTGGCAAAAACATTCAGTACTTC.

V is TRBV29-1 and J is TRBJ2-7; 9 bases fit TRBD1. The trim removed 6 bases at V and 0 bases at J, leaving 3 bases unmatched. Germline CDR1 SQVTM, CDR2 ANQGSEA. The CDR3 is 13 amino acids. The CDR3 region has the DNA TGCAGCGTAAGGACAGGGGTCTCCTACGAGCAGTACTTC. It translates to CSVRTGVSYEQYF.

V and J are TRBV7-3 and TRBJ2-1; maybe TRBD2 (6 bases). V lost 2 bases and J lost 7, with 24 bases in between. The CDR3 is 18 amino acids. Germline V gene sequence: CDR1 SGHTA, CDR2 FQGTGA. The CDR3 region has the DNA TGTGCCAGCAGCTTACTTAGGACGGGGGTAAACGACGGGAATGAGCAGTTCTTC. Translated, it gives CASSLLRTGVNDGNEQFF.

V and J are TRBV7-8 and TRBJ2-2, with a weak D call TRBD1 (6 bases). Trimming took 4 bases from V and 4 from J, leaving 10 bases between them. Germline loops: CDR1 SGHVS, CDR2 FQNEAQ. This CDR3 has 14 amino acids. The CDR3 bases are TGTGCCAGCAGCTCCCAGGGGAGCACCGGGGAGCTGTTTTTT. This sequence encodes CASSSQGSTGELFF.